The rows below give T cell receptor beta chains drawn from one sample of a study of T cells in Graves' hyperthyroidism and ophthalmopathy. MiXCR, run by TCRdb on the multiplex PCR reads, gives a single entry per CDR3 protein. The table has approximately 690,000 distinct CDR3 sequences, about 14% seen once. Sequences were obtained from blood. These receptor sequences come from a woman between 45 and 60 years old with Graves' ophthalmopathy. CDR3s include the opening cysteine and the closing phenylalanine or tryptophan. D genes are given only for firm matches. Some rows have no size entry. The others give once, few or many, or a class for an expanded clone.

V gene,D gene,clone size,J gene,CDR3 DNA,CDR3 protein
TRBV11-2,TRBD2,many,TRBJ2-3,TGTGCCAGCAGCTTGATCTTCGGGGGGGTCGATACGCAGTATTTT,CASSLIFGGVDTQYF
TRBV28,TRBD2,many,TRBJ2-5,TGTGCCAGCAGTCCGGGGGGGGCGGCGACGGAAGAGACCCAGTACTTC,CASSPGGAATEETQYF
TRBV12-3/TRBV12-4,TRBD1,many,TRBJ2-2,TGTGCCAGCAGTCCTAATAGACCCGGGACAGGGGCCATGAACACCGGGGAGCTGTTTTTT,CASSPNRPGTGAMNTGELFF
TRBV28,.,many,TRBJ2-1,TGTGCCAGCTATGGGCCCGCTACATCCTACAATGAGCAGTTCTTC,CASYGPATSYNEQFF
TRBV9,.,few,TRBJ2-5,TGTGCCAGCAGCGTAACGGCGGTAGGCGAGACCCAGTACTTC,CASSVTAVGETQYF
TRBV5-8,.,many,TRBJ1-5,TGTGCCAGCAGCTTGGGCAGCAAGGGGAATCAGCCCCAGCATTTT,CASSLGSKGNQPQHF
TRBV6-1,.,many,TRBJ2-7,TGTGCCAGCAGTTATTCAGACCCCCACGACGGCTACGAGCAGTACTTC,CASSYSDPHDGYEQYF
TRBV20-1,.,many,TRBJ1-1,TGCAGTGCTAGATCCGGGGCCACTGAAGCTTTCTTT,CSARSGATEAFF
TRBV11-2,TRBD1,many,TRBJ2-7,TGTGCCAGCAGCTTTGCACAAATCACGGGACTGGACAGGGCCTACGAGCAGTACTTC,CASSFAQITGLDRAYEQYF
TRBV6-1,.,.,TRBJ2-5,TGTGCCAGCAGCGGACTAAAAGAGACCCAGTACTTC,CASSGLKETQYF
TRBV7-2,.,many,TRBJ2-1,TGTGCCAGCAGCTTATTGGTGGGACTTGAGTTCTTC,CASSLLVGLEFF
TRBV3-1,.,many,TRBJ1-1,TGTGCCAGCAGCCTACACGGACGGTTGAACACTGAAGCTTTCTTT,CASSLHGRLNTEAFF
TRBV6-2/TRBV6-3,.,.,TRBJ1-5,TGTGCCAGCAGTTACGGGTCGGGCCTATTTCAGCCCCAGCATTTT,CASSYGSGLFQPQHF
TRBV12-3/TRBV12-4,.,many,TRBJ2-7,TGTGCCAGCAGTCAACACGGCGGGGCGACCTACGAGCAGTACTTC,CASSQHGGATYEQYF
TRBV5-1,TRBD1,.,TRBJ1-2,TGCGCCAGCAGGCCGACAGGGGGCCACTATGGCTACACCTTC,CASRPTGGHYGYTF
TRBV29-1,TRBD1,.,TRBJ1-2,TGCAGCGCCTCGACAGGGGGCGTCTTCGGCTACACCTTC,CSASTGGVFGYTF
TRBV24-1,.,few,TRBJ2-7,TGTGCCACCAGTGATCCGGACAGATACGAGCAGTACTTC,CATSDPDRYEQYF
TRBV4-1,.,many,TRBJ1-2,TGCGCCAGCAGCCAAGTCGGCACTAACTATGGCTACACCTTC,CASSQVGTNYGYTF
TRBV20-1,TRBD1,many,TRBJ1-1,TGCAGTGCTGTCAGGGGGTACGTTCCCGACGGGTCGAACACTGAAGCTTTCTTT,CSAVRGYVPDGSNTEAFF
TRBV12-5,TRBD1,many,TRBJ1-4,TGTGCTAGTGGCCGGGACAGCTCAAATGAAAAACTGTTTTTT,CASGRDSSNEKLFF
TRBV20-1,TRBD2,few,TRBJ2-1,TGCAGTGCCACCGGGACTAAACACTACAATGAGCAGTTCTTC,CSATGTKHYNEQFF
TRBV27,.,many,TRBJ2-3,TGTGCCAGCAGTTTCACGTTTGTGTTTGGAGCGCAGTATTTT,CASSFTFVFGAQYF
TRBV12-3/TRBV12-4,TRBD1,few,TRBJ1-5,TGTGCCAGCAGCCTAGGGACAGGGGGTTTTAGAAGCAATCAGCCCCAGCATTTT,CASSLGTGGFRSNQPQHF
TRBV7-2,TRBD1,.,TRBJ2-2,TGTGCCAGCAGCTTAAGGGGGCGCCCCGGGGAGCTGTTTTTT,CASSLRGRPGELFF
TRBV28,.,many,TRBJ1-5,TGTGCCAGCAGTTTAGCCCTAGTGGGCAATCAGCCCCAGCATTTT,CASSLALVGNQPQHF
TRBV29-1,.,.,TRBJ1-1,TGCAGCGTTTTTTTTTCGGCCCTTGAAGCTTTCTTT,CSVFFSALEAFF
TRBV7-3,.,many,TRBJ2-1,TGTGCCAGCAGCCCAACCGGGACCAAGTTGCATGAGCAGTTCTTC,CASSPTGTKLHEQFF
TRBV20-1,.,.,TRBJ1-3,TGCAGTGCCAAGGGTACAGCCACCGTCTCTGGAAACACCATATATTTT,CSAKGTATVSGNTIYF
TRBV5-1,TRBD2,many,TRBJ2-7,TGCGCCAGCAGCCTAGCGGGTTTACACGAGCAGTACTTC,CASSLAGLHEQYF
TRBV6-2/TRBV6-3,.,many,TRBJ2-7,TGTGCCAGCAAGGTGGACAATACCTACGAGCAGTACTTC,CASKVDNTYEQYF
TRBV7-6,.,many,TRBJ2-1,TGTGCCAGCAGCCATAGACAGGATAAAGGGGGTTACAATGAGCAGTTCTTC,CASSHRQDKGGYNEQFF
TRBV30,.,many,TRBJ1-5,TGTGCCTGGAGTGTACGGGAGTTTCAGCCCCAGCATTTT,CAWSVREFQPQHF
TRBV29-1,TRBD2,many,TRBJ2-7,TGCAGCGTTGCGGGACTAGTGATGATGAACGAGCAGTACTTC,CSVAGLVMMNEQYF